This T cell receptor beta chain was sequenced in a study of blood T cells in healthy people across ages. The study, taken as a whole, reports: Any changes in expanded clonotypes were possibly confounded, as donor CMV status remained unknown.

For this clonotype: As yet, its antigen is unknown.

The CDR3 is 13 amino acids. The junction had 4 bases not matched to a gene; V was cut back by 4 bases and J by 8 bases. From germline, CDR1 is SGHKS and CDR2 YYEKEE (reference sequence). A sample-barcoded 5' primer and a J-beta primer mix were used in a second PCR of roughly 6 to 11 cycles. Each CDR3 protein is one row after TCRdb ran MiXCR on the 5' RACE reads. The sample lists about 1.8 million distinct CDR3 sequences; about 49% were seen once. Around 10 milliliters was the volume of peripheral blood drawn from each donor. The V and J genes are TRBV5-5 and TRBJ2-1; 9 nucleotides match TRBD2. This clonotype was obtained from a woman in her thirties or forties in good health. The sequenced sample consisted of blood. The CDR3 reads CASSTRLADEQFF. The CDR3, as DNA: TGTGCCAGCAGCACTCGACTAGCGGATGAGCAGTTCTTC.